This TCR beta chain appears in the sequencing data of a study of cytotoxic CD8 clonotypes in ibrutinib-treated CLL. Whole-study context: Response samples were taken after a median about twelve months of treatment, range 6 to 36.

Only in-frame clones appear in the TCRdb table, and some are missing; sequencing was by immunoSEQ multiplex PCR. The table shows approximately 160,000 clones, with approximately 91% occurring only once. Germline CDR1 is MDHEN and CDR2 is SYDVKM. The CDR3 consists of 15 residues. The junction had 9 bases not matched to a gene; V was cut back by 3 bases and J by 5 bases. General study points: Baseline clonality, higher than in age-matched healthy donors, tracked circulating CD8+ T-cell counts. Clonality went up at the time of ibrutinib response, stayed stable in sustained remission, and later dropped back toward its baseline level at progression. Once treatment began, public clonotypes, which were uncommon, contracted or stayed stable.

Only one count was recorded for this clone. The antigen is undetermined. The clonotype originates from a human donor with chronic lymphocytic leukemia. The sequencing here drew on PBMCs, taken at disease progression, from a patient treated with ibrutinib. The chain joins TRBV28 to TRBJ1-1; 7 bases are shared with TRBD1. CDR3 DNA: TGTGCCAGCAGTTTCTCCCGACAGGGTCGTACTGAAGCTTTCTTT. As protein: CASSFSRQGRTEAFF.